This note documents a single T cell receptor (beta chain) sequence. The target antigen is unknown. The sample originates from a study of blood T cells in healthy people across ages. Study findings and constraints: Roughly linear age-related decline in beta diversity appeared, significant by age roughly 40.

The study recruited healthy Caucasian donors from Russia who were aged roughly 6 to 90. The germline CDR1 and CDR2 sequences are SGHTA and FQGNSA. V lost 1 base to trimming and J lost 0 bases, with 19 bases between them. The CDR3 extends over 19 amino acids. A second PCR, run for about 7 to 11 cycles, used a sample-barcoded 5' primer plus a J-beta primer mix. TCRdb redid the calling of the 5' RACE reads with MiXCR, one entry per CDR3 protein. Here the sample spans roughly 1,800,000 distinct CDR3 sequences, about 50% being singletons. The sequence was collected from a woman aged 40 to 50 in good health. The specimen was blood. The rearrangement uses TRBV7-2 and TRBJ2-4; the D gene is possibly TRBD1 (5 bases). The chain's CDR3 is CASSLGQGPLCVAKNIQYF. CDR3 bases: TGTGCCAGCAGCTTAGGGCAGGGCCCACTGTGCGTAGCCAAAAACATTCAGTACTTC.